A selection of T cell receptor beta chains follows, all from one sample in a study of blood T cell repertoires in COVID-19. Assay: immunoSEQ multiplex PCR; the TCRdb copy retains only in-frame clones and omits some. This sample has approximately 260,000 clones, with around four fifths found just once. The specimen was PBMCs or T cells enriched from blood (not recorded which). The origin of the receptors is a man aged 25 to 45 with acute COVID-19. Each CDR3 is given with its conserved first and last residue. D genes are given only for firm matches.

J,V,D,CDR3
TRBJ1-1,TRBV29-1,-,CSVIRDNGMNTEAFF
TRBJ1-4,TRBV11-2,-,CASSLDRGTNEKLFF
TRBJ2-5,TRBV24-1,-,CASSQGSQETQYF
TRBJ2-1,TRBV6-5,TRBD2,CASRGLAGGGSDQFF
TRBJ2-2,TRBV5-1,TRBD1,CASSFQTGVATGELFF
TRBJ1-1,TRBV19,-,CASSIAGDAEAFF
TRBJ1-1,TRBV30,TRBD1,CAWSLFTGGADTEAFF
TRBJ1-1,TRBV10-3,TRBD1,CAINRQGGTEAFF
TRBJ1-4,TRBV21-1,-,CASSKALGVPPTNEKLFF
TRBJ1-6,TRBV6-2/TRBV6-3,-,CASSRQVHSSPLHF
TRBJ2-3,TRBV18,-,CASSPLAGNTDTQYF
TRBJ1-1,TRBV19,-,CASSMGRMNTEAFF
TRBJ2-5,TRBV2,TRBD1,CASSGQGGETQYF
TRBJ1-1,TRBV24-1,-,CATSDTDRDNTEAFF
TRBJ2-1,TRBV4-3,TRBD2,CASKVGLAGIHEQFF
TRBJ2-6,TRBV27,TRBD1,CASSPGQGAGGANVLTF
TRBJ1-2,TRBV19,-,CASNPDSFYGYTF
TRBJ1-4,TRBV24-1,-,CATSDSGSPNEKLFF
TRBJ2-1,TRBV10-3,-,CAIRGAGDEQFF
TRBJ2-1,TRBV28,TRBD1,CASSLSGTGLYNEQFF
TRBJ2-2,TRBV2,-,CASSEGQGRTGELFF
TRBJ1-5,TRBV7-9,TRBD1,CASSLEGAGNGQPQHF
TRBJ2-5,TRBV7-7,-,CASSLEWRSQETQYF
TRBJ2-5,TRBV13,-,CASSLTAVQETQYF
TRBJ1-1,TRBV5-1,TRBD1,CASSSQGATEAFF
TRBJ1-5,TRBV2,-,CASTQTGGVGNQPQHF
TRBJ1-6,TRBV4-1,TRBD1,CASSQAPGQYNSPLHF
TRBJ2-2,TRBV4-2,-,CASSQRGANTGELFF
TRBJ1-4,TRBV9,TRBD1,CASSAGGTGNEKLFF
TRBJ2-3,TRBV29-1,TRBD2,CSVETSGGTDTQYF
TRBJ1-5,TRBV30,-,CAWSRGNNQPQHF
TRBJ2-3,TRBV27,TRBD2,CASSLGSGVGTDTQYF
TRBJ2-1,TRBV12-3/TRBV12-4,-,CASSSGIYNEQFF
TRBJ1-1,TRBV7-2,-,CASSGKGQIGTEAFF
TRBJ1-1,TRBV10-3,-,CAIRWGEVTEAFF
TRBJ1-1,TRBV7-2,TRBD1,CASSLAPGGTEAFF
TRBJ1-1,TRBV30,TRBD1,CAWGTGFSEAFF
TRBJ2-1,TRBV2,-,CASSVLEQFF
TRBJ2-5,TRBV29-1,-,CSVEVGQGFETQYF
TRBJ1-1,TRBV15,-,CATSRDQAPQGAFF
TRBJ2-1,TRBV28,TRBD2,CASVAGTTYNEQFF
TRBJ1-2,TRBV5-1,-,CASSLRGMRADGYTF
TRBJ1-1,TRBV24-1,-,CATSDPNYTEAFF
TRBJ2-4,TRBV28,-,CASRGGNIQYF
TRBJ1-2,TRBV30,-,CAWSAGDYGYTF
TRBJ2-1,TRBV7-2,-,CASSLSSGRDLNEQFF
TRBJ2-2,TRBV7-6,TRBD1,CASSSRDRGFTGELFF
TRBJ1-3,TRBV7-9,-,CASSEIAGNTIYF
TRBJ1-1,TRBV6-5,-,CASSYSSAGAAEAFF
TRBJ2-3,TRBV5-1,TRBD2,CASTRGLAGGTDTQYF
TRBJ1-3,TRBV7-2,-,CASSVRTASGNTIYF
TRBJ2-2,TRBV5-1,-,CASSLEGAWYTGELFF
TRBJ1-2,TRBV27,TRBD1,CASSLVIGRGFDGYTF
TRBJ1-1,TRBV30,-,CAWRQGSEAFF
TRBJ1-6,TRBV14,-,CASSQVLSSPLHF